The clone carrying this TCR beta chain was seen at least ten times. The germline V and J ends were trimmed by 6 bases and 10 bases, with 10 bases remaining between them. This CDR3 contains 11 residues. The data belong to a study of neurological immune-mediated disorders. Time point of the sample: technical triplicate 3. TCRdb analysed the 5' RACE reads with MiXCR anew, one entry per CDR3 protein. Of more than 25,000 distinct CDR3 sequences in the sample, about 17% are singletons; the top ten hold roughly 4.5%. The receptor comes from a female donor with HTLV-1-associated myelopathy (HAM/TSP). The sequencing input was CD4+ T cells from blood. The V gene is TRBV12-3 or TRBV12-4, the J gene TRBJ2-1; D remains ambiguous. CDR3 nucleotide sequence: TGTGCCAGCAGGTCCTTAGAGGAGCAGTTCTTC. Translated: CASRSLEEQFF.